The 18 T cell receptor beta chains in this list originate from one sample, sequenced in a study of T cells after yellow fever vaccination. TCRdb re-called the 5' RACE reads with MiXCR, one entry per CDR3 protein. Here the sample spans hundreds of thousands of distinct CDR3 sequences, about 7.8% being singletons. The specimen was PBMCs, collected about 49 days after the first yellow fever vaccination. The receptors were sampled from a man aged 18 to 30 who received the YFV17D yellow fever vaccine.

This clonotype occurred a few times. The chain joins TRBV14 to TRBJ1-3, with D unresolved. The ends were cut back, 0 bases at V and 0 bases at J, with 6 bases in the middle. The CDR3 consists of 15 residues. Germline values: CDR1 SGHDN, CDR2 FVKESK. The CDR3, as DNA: TGTGCCAGCAGCCAAGAATGGGACTCTGGAAACACCATATATTTT. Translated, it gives CASSQEWDSGNTIYF.

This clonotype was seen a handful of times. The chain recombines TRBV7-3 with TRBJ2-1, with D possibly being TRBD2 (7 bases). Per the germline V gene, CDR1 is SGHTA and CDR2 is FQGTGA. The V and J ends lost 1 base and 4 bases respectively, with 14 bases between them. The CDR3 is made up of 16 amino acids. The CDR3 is CASSLSGGYQYNEQFF. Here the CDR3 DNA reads TGTGCCAGCAGCTTAAGCGGGGGCTACCAATACAATGAGCAGTTCTTC.

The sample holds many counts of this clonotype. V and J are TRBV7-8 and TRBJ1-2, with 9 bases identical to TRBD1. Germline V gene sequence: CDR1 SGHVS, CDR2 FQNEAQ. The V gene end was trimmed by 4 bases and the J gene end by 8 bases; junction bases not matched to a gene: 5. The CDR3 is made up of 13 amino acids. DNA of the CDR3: TGTGCCAGCAGCTCAACAGGGGGCAGCGGCTACACCTTC. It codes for CASSSTGGSGYTF.

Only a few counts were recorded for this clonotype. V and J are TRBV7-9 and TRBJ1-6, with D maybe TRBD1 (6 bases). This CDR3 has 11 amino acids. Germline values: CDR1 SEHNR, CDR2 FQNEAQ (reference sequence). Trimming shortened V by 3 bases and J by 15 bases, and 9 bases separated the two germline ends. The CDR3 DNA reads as TGTGCCAGCAGCTTGACAGGCAACCTCCACTTT. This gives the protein CASSLTGNLHF.

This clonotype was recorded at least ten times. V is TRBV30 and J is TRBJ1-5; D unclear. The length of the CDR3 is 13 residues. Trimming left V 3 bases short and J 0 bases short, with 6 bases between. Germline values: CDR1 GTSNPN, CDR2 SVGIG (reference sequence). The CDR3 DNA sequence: TGTGCCTGGAGAATGAATAGCAATCAGCCCCAGCATTTT. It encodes CAWRMNSNQPQHF.

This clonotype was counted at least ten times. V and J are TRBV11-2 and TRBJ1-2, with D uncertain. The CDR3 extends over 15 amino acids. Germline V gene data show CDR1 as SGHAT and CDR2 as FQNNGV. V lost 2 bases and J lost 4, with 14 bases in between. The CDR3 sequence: CASSLSRWTGYGYTF. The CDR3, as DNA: TGTGCCAGCAGCTTATCTAGGTGGACGGGCTATGGCTACACCTTC.

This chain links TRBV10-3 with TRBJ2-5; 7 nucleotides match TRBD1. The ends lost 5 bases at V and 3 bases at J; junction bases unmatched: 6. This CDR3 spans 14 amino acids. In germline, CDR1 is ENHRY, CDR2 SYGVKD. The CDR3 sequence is CAISSTGTEETQYF. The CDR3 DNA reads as TGTGCCATCAGTTCAACCGGGACAGAAGAGACCCAGTACTTC.

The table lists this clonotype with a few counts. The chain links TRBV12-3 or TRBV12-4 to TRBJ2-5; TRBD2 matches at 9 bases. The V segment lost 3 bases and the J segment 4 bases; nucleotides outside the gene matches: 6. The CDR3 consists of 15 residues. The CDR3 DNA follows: TGTGCCAGCAGTTTTATAGCGGGGGACGGAGAGACCCAGTACTTC. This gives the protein CASSFIAGDGETQYF.

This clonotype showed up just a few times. The CDR3 region is CASSQSGQGGLYEQYF. The CDR3 nucleotides are TGCGCCAGCAGCCAATCTGGACAGGGGGGATTGTACGAGCAGTACTTC. The V and J genes are TRBV4-1 and TRBJ2-7, with 10 positions matching TRBD1. Germline trimming cut 2 bases from V and 4 bases from J; bases unmatched to any gene: 8. Germline CDR1 reads MGHRA; CDR2 reads YSYEKL. The CDR3 has 16 amino acids.

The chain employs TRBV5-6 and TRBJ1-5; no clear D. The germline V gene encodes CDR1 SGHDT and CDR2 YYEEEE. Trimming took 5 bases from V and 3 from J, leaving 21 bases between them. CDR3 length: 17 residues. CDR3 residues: CASRPVPRGLDNQPQHF. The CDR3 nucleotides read TGTGCCAGCAGACCAGTCCCCCGGGGTTTGGACAATCAGCCCCAGCATTTT.

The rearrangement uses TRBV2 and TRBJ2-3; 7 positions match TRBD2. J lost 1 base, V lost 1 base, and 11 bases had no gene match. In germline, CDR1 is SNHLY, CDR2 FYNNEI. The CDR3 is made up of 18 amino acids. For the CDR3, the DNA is TGTGCCAGCAGTGAAGAGCCGTTCCGGGGAGGGGGCACAGATACGCAGTATTTT. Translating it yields CASSEEPFRGGGTDTQYF.

The CDR3 region is CASSFGRLGTMNTEAFF. CDR3 in DNA: TGTGCCAGCAGTTTTGGGAGACTCGGGACCATGAACACTGAAGCTTTCTTT. The chain is built from TRBV6-2 or TRBV6-3 and TRBJ1-1; possible D gene TRBD1, 5 bases. V was cut by 4 bases and J by 0 bases, with 18 bases left in between. Germline assignment: CDR1 MNHEY and CDR2 SVGEGT. This CDR3 has 17 amino acids.

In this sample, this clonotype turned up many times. DNA of the CDR3: TGCAGCGTTCGATCTAACTATGGCTACACCTTC. Its translation is CSVRSNYGYTF. This chain joins TRBV29-1 and TRBJ1-2; D uncertain. The V gene's germline CDR1 is SQVTM and CDR2 ANQGSEA. The V and J ends lost 5 bases and 0 bases respectively, with 4 bases between them. The CDR3 runs 11 residues.

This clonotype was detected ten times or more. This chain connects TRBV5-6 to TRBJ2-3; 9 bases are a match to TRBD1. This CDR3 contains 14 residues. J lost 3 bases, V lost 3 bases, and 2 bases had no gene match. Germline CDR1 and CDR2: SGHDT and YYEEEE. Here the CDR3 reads CASSWDRVTDTQYF. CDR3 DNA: TGTGCCAGCAGCTGGGACAGGGTAACAGATACGCAGTATTTT.

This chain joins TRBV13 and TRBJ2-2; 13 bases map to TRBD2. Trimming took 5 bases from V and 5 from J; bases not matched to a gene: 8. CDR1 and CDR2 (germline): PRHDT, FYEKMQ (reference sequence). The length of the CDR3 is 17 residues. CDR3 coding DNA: TGTGCCAGCAGCGACACTAGCGGGGGGGCCAGTACCGGGGAGCTGTTTTTT. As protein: CASSDTSGGASTGELFF.

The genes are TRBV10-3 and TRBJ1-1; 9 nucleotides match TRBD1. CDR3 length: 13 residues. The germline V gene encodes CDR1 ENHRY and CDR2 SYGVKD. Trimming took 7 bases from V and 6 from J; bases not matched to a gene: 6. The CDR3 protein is CAIKGQGAPEAFF. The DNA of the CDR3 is TGTGCCATCAAGGGACAGGGCGCCCCTGAAGCTTTCTTT.

CDR3 DNA sequence: TGTGCCAGCAGCCAGGGAGGGGGGGGTCAGCCCCAGCATTTT. Translation: CASSQGGGGQPQHF. This chain connects TRBV14 to TRBJ1-5, with a possible D match to TRBD1 (6 bases). The CDR3 has 14 residues. V lost 3 bases and J 6 bases, leaving 12 bases between the germline ends. The germline V gene encodes CDR1 SGHDN and CDR2 FVKESK.

The CDR3 here is CAWSTPIGLANTGELFF. CDR3 coding DNA: TGTGCCTGGAGTACACCTATCGGACTTGCGAACACCGGGGAGCTGTTTTTT. The V call is TRBV30, the J call TRBJ2-2; D may be TRBD2 (5 bases). This CDR3 is 17 amino acids long. Trimming pared 2 bases from V and 0 bases from J, leaving 16 bases between. The germline CDR1 and CDR2 sequences are GTSNPN and SVGIG (reference sequence).